The clone carrying this TCR beta chain was recorded a few times. Its target is not known. The sample comes from a study of blood T cells in healthy people across ages. Primers used in a second PCR of about 7 to 12 cycles were a sample-barcoded 5' primer and a J-beta primer mix. TCRdb analysed the 5' RACE reads with MiXCR anew, one entry per CDR3 protein. The sample contains more than 650,000 distinct CDR3 sequences, about a fifth of which appear only once. Study results and limitations: A strong correlation was found between TCR beta diversity and the percentage of naive T cells.

Sequencing was carried out using blood. The TCR sequence derives from a man aged 65-85 years in good health.

The CDR3 region is CSARRGGYGYTF. The CDR3 DNA is TGCAGTGCTAGAAGAGGGGGATATGGCTACACCTTC. The V and J genes are TRBV20-1 and TRBJ1-2; tentative D call: TRBD1 (6 bases). The CDR3 contains 12 residues. V lost 2 bases to trimming and J lost 5 bases, with 9 bases between them. The V gene's germline CDR1 is DFQATT and CDR2 SNEGSKA (reference sequence).